Here is one T cell receptor beta chain with its context. Its antigen is not identified. The data belong to a study of shared clonotypes between healthy human individuals. Broader study findings: The authors expected sequencing depth to affect clonotype sharing among donors.

The CDR3 contains 14 residues. V lost 0 bases and J 8 bases, leaving 13 bases between the germline ends. Germline V gene lookup returns CDR1 MNHEY and CDR2 SVGAGI. Libraries were prepared by immunoSEQ multiplex PCR; TCRdb keeps only in-frame clonotypes and omits some of them. Here the sample spans 2,100,000 or so clones, almost 96% being singletons. The sample consisted of naive CD4+ T cells sorted from blood. The subset: CD45RA+ positively selected. The V and J genes are TRBV6-5 and TRBJ1-2; no definite D call. The TCR was taken from a man younger than 30 in good health. CDR3 DNA: TGTGCCAGCAGTTACTCTCCGCAGGCTAGCGGCTACACCTTC. Its protein is CASSYSPQASGYTF.